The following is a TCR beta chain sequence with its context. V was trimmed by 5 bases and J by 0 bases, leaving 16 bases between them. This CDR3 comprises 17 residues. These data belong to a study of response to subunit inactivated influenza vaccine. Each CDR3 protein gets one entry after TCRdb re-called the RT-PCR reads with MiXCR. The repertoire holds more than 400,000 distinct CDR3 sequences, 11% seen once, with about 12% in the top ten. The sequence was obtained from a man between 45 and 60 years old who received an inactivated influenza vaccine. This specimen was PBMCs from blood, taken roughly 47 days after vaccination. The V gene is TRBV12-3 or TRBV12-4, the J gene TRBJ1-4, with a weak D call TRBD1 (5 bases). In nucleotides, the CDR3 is TGTGCCAGCAGTGCGGGGCGGGGCCTAGCAACTAATGAAAAACTGTTTTTT. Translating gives CASSAGRGLATNEKLFF.